The 31 T cell receptor beta chains listed next were all sequenced from one sample in a study of regulatory T cells in long-lasting Graves disease. Arm-PCR with iRepertoire HTBI primers amplified the CDR3 regions for these TCR beta libraries. TCRdb processed the multiplex PCR reads anew with MiXCR; each CDR3 protein has one entry. The sample has fewer than 650,000 distinct CDR3 sequences; roughly 16% are singletons. The time point denotes: newly diagnosed GD, antithyroid drugs for less than 3 months. RNA from PBMCs was the source of the TCR library. These same data were also listed under a study on T cells in Graves' hyperthyroidism and ophthalmopathy.

The source was peripheral blood mononuclear cells (PBMCs), collected at new diagnosis, from a patient treated with antithyroid drugs. These receptors all stem from a woman between 25 and 40 years old with Graves disease.

The chain employs TRBV5-4 and TRBJ2-3, with TRBD1 identical over 11 bases. CDR1 SGHNT and CDR2 YYREEE come from the germline V gene (reference sequence). The CDR3 totals 16 residues. The V segment lost 1 base and the J segment 3 bases; nucleotides outside the gene matches: 4. In nucleotides, the CDR3 is TGTGCCAGCAGCTTGAAGGGGACAGGGGGAACAGATACGCAGTATTTT. It encodes CASSLKGTGGTDTQYF. Looking up the rest from reference TRBV5-4 and TRBJ2-3 gives the full variable domain: ETGVTQSPTHLIKTRGQQVTLRCSSQSGHNTVSWYQQALGQGPQFIFQYYREEENGRGNFPPRFSGLQFPNYSSELNVNALELDDSALYLCASSLKGTGGTDTQYFGPGTRLTVL.

The rearrangement links TRBV10-3 to TRBJ1-1, with 7 nucleotides matching TRBD1. V trimming: 10 bases; J trimming: 7 bases; junction bases outside the gene matches: 6. CDR3 length: 11 residues. Germline CDR1 ENHRY, CDR2 SYGVKD. This chain's CDR3 is CATRGINEAFF. In DNA form, the CDR3 reads TGTGCCACCAGGGGGATCAATGAAGCTTTCTTT.

This clonotype showed up many times. The chain couples TRBV30 to TRBJ1-1; tentatively, D is TRBD1 (6 bases). The CDR3 is 12 residues long. V lost 2 bases and J 8 bases, leaving 12 bases between the germline ends. Germline V gene lookup returns CDR1 GTSNPN and CDR2 SVGIG (reference sequence). Here the CDR3 reads CAWSRQGWEAFF. CDR3 sequence (DNA): TGTGCCTGGAGTCGCCAGGGGTGGGAAGCTTTCTTT.

In its sample, this clonotype was seen a few times. The rearrangement uses TRBV11-2 and TRBJ1-3, with D perhaps matching TRBD1 (5 bases). Germline loops: CDR1 SGHAT, CDR2 FQNNGV. The CDR3 consists of 16 residues. The V end was cut by 1 base, the J end by 7 bases, with 17 bases between. CDR3 in amino acids: CASSLGRQRAENTIYF. The CDR3 region has the DNA TGTGCCAGCAGCTTAGGGAGACAGAGGGCGGAGAACACCATATATTTT.

V and J are TRBV5-5 and TRBJ1-1, with no clear D. V was shortened by 1 base and J by 5 bases, with 9 bases between the two germline ends. The length of the CDR3 is 13 residues. From germline, CDR1 is SGHKS and CDR2 YYEKEE (reference sequence). DNA of the CDR3: TGTGCCAGCAGCTTGATCCCTGGTACTGAAGCTTTCTTT. Protein: CASSLIPGTEAFF.

This rearrangement joins TRBV12-3 or TRBV12-4 to TRBJ2-7, with D possibly TRBD2 on 5 matching bases. The CDR3 covers 14 residues. Between the trimmed V and J ends, which lost 8 bases and 1 base, there was a span of 15 bases. Written as DNA, the CDR3 is TGTGCCAGCTCCGCGGAGAGGGAGTCCTACGAGCAGTACTTC. Its translation is CASSAERESYEQYF.

The J gene is TRBJ2-7, the V gene TRBV9; TRBD1 agrees at 9 bases. V shed 4 bases, J shed 1 base, and the junction held 15 bases outside the gene matches. Germline values: CDR1 SGDLS, CDR2 YYNGEE. CDR3 length equals 18 residues. This CDR3 is CASSSEGTGRWSSYEQYF. The CDR3, as DNA: TGTGCCAGCAGCTCAGAAGGGACAGGGAGGTGGTCTTCCTACGAGCAGTACTTC.

The chain couples TRBV19 to TRBJ1-2; D is unclear. The CDR3 consists of 13 residues. V lost 1 base and J 1 base, leaving 4 bases between the germline ends. CDR1 is LNHDA, CDR2 SQIVND, per germline (reference sequence). CDR3 DNA: TGTGCCAGTAGTATAGGAGTTAACTATGGCTACACCTTC. Translating it yields CASSIGVNYGYTF.

This clonotype occurred many times. The genes are TRBV6-2 or TRBV6-3 and TRBJ2-3; 14 bases match TRBD2. CDR3 length: 17 residues. The junction had 5 bases not matched to a gene; V was cut back by 4 bases and J by 2 bases. CDR1 MNHEY and CDR2 SVGEGT come from the germline V gene. The DNA of the CDR3 is TGTGCCAGCAGTTTCCAGGGACTAGCGGGAGACACAGATACGCAGTATTTT. Translated, it gives CASSFQGLAGDTDTQYF.

This chain uses TRBV5-5 with TRBJ1-1; 8 nucleotides line up with TRBD1. V lost 2 bases, J lost 6 bases, and 6 bases stayed unmatched. The germline V gene encodes CDR1 SGHKS and CDR2 YYEKEE (reference sequence). This CDR3 region has 14 residues. The DNA of the CDR3 is TGTGCCAGCAGCTTAGGCAGGGGGCCTTCTGAAGCTTTCTTT. Residues: CASSLGRGPSEAFF.

At least ten counts were recorded for this clonotype. The chain has TRBV27 and TRBJ1-1, with D hard to call. The CDR3 contains 17 residues. The V gene's germline CDR1 is MNHEY and CDR2 SMNVEV (reference sequence). Between the trimmed V and J ends, which lost 4 bases and 0 bases, there was a span of 18 bases. CDR3: CASSSQSYTYMNTEAFF. In nucleotides, the CDR3 is TGTGCCAGCAGTTCCCAGTCGTATACTTATATGAACACTGAAGCTTTCTTT.

In this sample, this clonotype turned up many times. The chain employs TRBV3-1 and TRBJ1-1; no clear D gene. CDR1 and CDR2 from the germline V gene are LGHDT and YNNKEL (reference sequence). V was cut by 4 bases and J by 3 bases, with 12 bases left in between. This CDR3 is 14 amino acids long. The CDR3 DNA reads TGTGCCAGCAGCCCCGGTGGGGTCGACACTGAAGCTTTCTTT. Translating it yields CASSPGGVDTEAFF.

This clonotype was detected a few times. CDR3 in amino acids: CASSWASGTDTQYF. The CDR3 bases are TGTGCCAGCAGCTGGGCTAGCGGTACAGATACGCAGTATTTT. This chain links TRBV7-3 with TRBJ2-3; 7 nucleotides align to TRBD2. The CDR3 sequence is 14 residues long. Germline-derived CDR1 and CDR2 are SGHTA and FQGTGA. J gave up 3 bases and V 4 bases, and 4 bases lay outside the gene matches.

This clonotype was picked up a small number of times. The rearrangement uses TRBV28 and TRBJ1-2; 8 nucleotides line up with TRBD1. The CDR3 consists of 15 residues. Losses at the gene ends were 5 bases for V and 2 bases for J; bases not matched to a gene: 7. Per germline, CDR1 MDHEN and CDR2 SYDVKM. CDR3 nucleotides: TGTGCCAGCAGTCAGGGGGCGCGAGGGAACTATGGCTACACCTTC. Protein product: CASSQGARGNYGYTF.

A single count supports this clonotype. This chain uses TRBV12-3 or TRBV12-4 with TRBJ1-1; 9 nucleotides match TRBD1. Losses at the gene ends were 5 bases for V and 5 bases for J; bases not matched to a gene: 6. The CDR3 covers 14 residues. CDR3 sequence: CASSATGGRTEAFF. The DNA for the CDR3 is TGTGCCAGCAGTGCCACAGGGGGCCGAACTGAAGCTTTCTTT.

V is TRBV27 and J is TRBJ1-5; D unresolved. Trimming removed 5 bases at V and 7 bases at J, with 12 bases between. The CDR3 covers 13 residues. CDR1 and CDR2 from the germline V gene are MNHEY and SMNVEV (reference sequence). The CDR3 DNA reads as TGTGCCAGCAGTCGGGGTTTTGCGCAGCCCCAGCATTTT. Translating gives CASSRGFAQPQHF.

The V gene is TRBV30, the J gene TRBJ1-3, with D hard to call. V was cut by 3 bases and J by 9 bases, with 12 bases left in between. The CDR3 totals 12 residues. Germline V gene sequence: CDR1 GTSNPN, CDR2 SVGIG (reference sequence). The CDR3 sequence is CAWRGSGGTIYF. DNA of the CDR3: TGTGCCTGGAGAGGAAGCGGAGGCACCATATATTTT.

The V call is TRBV5-1, the J call TRBJ1-4; D is possibly TRBD1 (6 bases). Trimming cost V 4 bases and J 5 bases, with 15 bases left between them. From germline, CDR1 is SGHRS and CDR2 YFSETQ. The CDR3 sequence is 15 residues long. The CDR3 here is CASSVQGSGNEKLFF. For the CDR3, the DNA is TGCGCCAGCAGCGTTCAGGGGTCTGGAAATGAAAAACTGTTTTTT.

The V call is TRBV6-2 or TRBV6-3, the J call TRBJ2-7; possibly TRBD2 for D (5 bases). The CDR3 extends over 14 amino acids. Germline V CDR1 and CDR2: MNHEY, SVGEGT. V was cut by 2 bases and J by 12 bases, with 20 bases left in between. The CDR3 DNA reads as TGTGCCAGCAGTTACACCGACGGCTGGGGAGATCGGTACTTC. Residues: CASSYTDGWGDRYF.

This clonotype turned up a few times. The chain uses TRBV18 and TRBJ2-1; the D gene is possibly TRBD1 (5 bases). This CDR3 is built from 13 residues. CDR1 and CDR2 from the germline V gene are KGHSH and LQKENI. V lost 5 bases, J lost 8 bases, and 13 bases lay in between. CDR3 protein: CASSVQGFDEQFF. The CDR3 DNA sequence: TGTGCCAGCTCAGTCCAGGGCTTCGATGAGCAGTTCTTC.

This clonotype was recorded at least ten times. This rearrangement joins TRBV5-8 to TRBJ1-1; maybe TRBD1 (6 bases). The germline V gene has CDR1 SGHTS and CDR2 YDEGEE. The CDR3 runs to 15 residues. Trimming took 5 bases from V and 3 from J, leaving 17 bases between them. The chain's CDR3 is CASSSNRDLYTEAFF. In DNA, the CDR3 is TGTGCCAGCAGTTCAAACAGGGACCTTTACACTGAAGCTTTCTTT.

This clonotype was detected a few times. This chain links TRBV5-1 with TRBJ2-2, with TRBD2 matching 8 bases. The trim removed 2 bases at V and 4 bases at J, leaving 4 bases unmatched. CDR1 is SGHRS and CDR2 is YFSETQ in the germline V gene. This CDR3 is 15 amino acids long. In nucleotides, the CDR3 is TGCGCCAGCAGCTTTACTAGCGGTGGCACCGGGGAGCTGTTTTTT. Translated: CASSFTSGGTGELFF. Together with reference TRBV5-1 and TRBJ2-2, the CDR3 gives the full variable domain: KAGVTQTPRYLIKTRGQQVTLSCSPISGHRSVSWYQQTPGQGLQFLFEYFSETQRNKGNFPGRFSGRQFSNSRSEMNVSTLELGDSALYLCASSFTSGGTGELFFGEGSRLTVL.

This clonotype appeared a few times. The chain combines TRBV30 with TRBJ1-1; unclear D gene. CDR1 GTSNPN and CDR2 SVGIG come from the germline V gene (reference sequence). The V gene lost 0 bases and the J gene lost 4 bases, with 9 bases spanning the gap. This CDR3 is built from 13 residues. The CDR3 bases are TGTGCCTGGAGTGTAGGTGACGGCACTGAAGCTTTCTTT. Translated, it gives CAWSVGDGTEAFF.

There are many counts of this clonotype. J is TRBJ1-2 and V is TRBV7-2; 10 bases are a match to TRBD1. With V trimmed by 5 bases and J by 8 bases, 11 bases remained unmatched. Germline V gene lookup returns CDR1 SGHTA and CDR2 FQGNSA. The CDR3 runs 15 residues. CDR3 in DNA: TGTGCCAGCAGCACACGGGACAGGGGTCTCCTGGGCTACACCTTC. Translated: CASSTRDRGLLGYTF.

This clonotype has only a few counts. This chain links TRBV20-1 with TRBJ2-1; 7 bases are a match to TRBD1. Germline values: CDR1 DFQATT, CDR2 SNEGSKA (reference sequence). V lost 3 bases and J lost 6; bases outside the gene matches: 8. CDR3 size: 14 residues. CDR3 protein: CSARAGTVGNEQFF. Written as DNA, the CDR3 is TGCAGTGCTAGGGCCGGGACAGTTGGCAATGAGCAGTTCTTC.

This clonotype came up a few times. The J gene is TRBJ2-7, the V gene TRBV6-5, with D possibly matching TRBD1 (5 bases). The CDR3 covers 15 residues. V gave up 2 bases and J gave up 1 base, with 12 bases separating them. Per the germline V gene, CDR1 is MNHEY and CDR2 is SVGAGI. CDR3 nucleotide sequence: TGTGCCAGCAGTTACATAGGGGCTTCATCCTACGAGCAGTACTTC. Its protein is CASSYIGASSYEQYF.

This clonotype was counted between two and nine times. V and J are TRBV24-1 and TRBJ2-6, with D tentatively TRBD1 (5 bases). The V end was cut by 2 bases, the J end by 1 base, with 5 bases between. Looked up from germline, CDR1 is KGHDR and CDR2 is SFDVKD. The CDR3 runs to 15 residues. The CDR3 loop reads CATSDSGSGANVLTF. As DNA, the CDR3 is TGTGCCACCAGTGATTCAGGGTCTGGGGCCAACGTCCTGACTTTC.

The CDR3 sequence is CALQGWAEAFF. Written as DNA, the CDR3 is TGTGCGCTTCAGGGTTGGGCTGAAGCTTTCTTT. The chain has TRBV30 and TRBJ1-1, with D maybe TRBD1 (5 bases). Germline V CDR1 and CDR2: GTSNPN, SVGIG (reference sequence). This CDR3 has 11 residues.

This chain links TRBV4-1 with TRBJ2-3, with TRBD2 identical over 7 bases. Unmatched junction bases numbered 9, after V lost 4 bases and J lost 2 bases. The germline CDR1 and CDR2 sequences are MGHRA and YSYEKL. CDR3 length equals 16 residues. The CDR3 protein is CASSRGEGSYTDTQYF. DNA of the CDR3: TGCGCCAGCAGCCGGGGGGAGGGCTCCTACACAGATACGCAGTATTTT.

This chain connects TRBV10-3 to TRBJ2-3, with D perhaps TRBD1 (5 bases). Germline lookup yields CDR1 ENHRY and CDR2 SYGVKD. With 4 bases removed from V and 6 bases from J, the gap between germline ends came to 11 bases. This CDR3 comprises 13 residues. The CDR3 region is CAISGRVGDTQYF. In nucleotides, the CDR3 is TGTGCCATCAGTGGCAGGGTGGGGGATACGCAGTATTTT.

The rearrangement links TRBV29-1 to TRBJ2-2; 7 nucleotides align to TRBD2. This CDR3 contains 14 residues. Trimming at V came to 4 bases and at J to 1 base, leaving 3 bases not matched to a gene. Germline values: CDR1 SQVTM, CDR2 ANQGSEA. In nucleotides, the CDR3 is TGCAGCGTTGGGGAGGGCCGGAACACCGGGGAGCTGTTTTTT. It codes for CSVGEGRNTGELFF.